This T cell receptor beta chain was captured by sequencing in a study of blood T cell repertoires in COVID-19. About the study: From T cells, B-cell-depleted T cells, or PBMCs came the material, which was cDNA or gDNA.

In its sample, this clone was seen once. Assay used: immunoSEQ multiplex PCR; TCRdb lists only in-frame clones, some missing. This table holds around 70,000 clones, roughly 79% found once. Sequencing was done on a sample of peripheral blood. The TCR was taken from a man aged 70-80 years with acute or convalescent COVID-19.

The chain's CDR3 is CASSGGTSGLREQFF. As DNA, the CDR3 is TGTGCCAGCAGCGGCGGGACTAGCGGCCTCAGAGAGCAGTTCTTC. The rearrangement uses TRBV9 and TRBJ2-1, with 11 bases fitting TRBD2. The CDR3 sequence is 15 residues long. Germline V lookup: CDR1 SGDLS, CDR2 YYNGEE. V lost 3 bases, J lost 10 bases, and 9 bases stayed unmatched. The whole variable domain, remainder taken from reference TRBV9 and TRBJ2-1, is DSGVTQTPKHLITATGQRVTLRCSPRSGDLSVYWYQQSLDQGLQFLIQYYNGEERAKGNILERFSAQQFPDLHSELNLSSLELGDSALYFCASSGGTSGLREQFFGPGTRLTVL.